The source of this T cell receptor beta chain is a study of technical replicates of blood from several donors. Only in-frame clones appear in the TCRdb table, and some are missing; sequencing was by immunoSEQ multiplex PCR. The sample carries tens of thousands of clones, around 95% recorded once. Sequenced material: T cells isolated from PBMCs. The clonotype comes from a human donor in good health.

The CDR3 sequence: CASSQGAGRSYEQYF. Here the CDR3 DNA reads TGCGCCAGCAGCCAAGGAGCGGGCCGGTCCTACGAGCAGTACTTC. The rearrangement links TRBV4-1 to TRBJ2-7; possible D gene TRBD2, 6 bases. The CDR3 covers 15 residues. The V gene lost 1 base and the J gene lost 1 base, with 11 bases spanning the gap. Germline V gene sequence: CDR1 MGHRA, CDR2 YSYEKL.